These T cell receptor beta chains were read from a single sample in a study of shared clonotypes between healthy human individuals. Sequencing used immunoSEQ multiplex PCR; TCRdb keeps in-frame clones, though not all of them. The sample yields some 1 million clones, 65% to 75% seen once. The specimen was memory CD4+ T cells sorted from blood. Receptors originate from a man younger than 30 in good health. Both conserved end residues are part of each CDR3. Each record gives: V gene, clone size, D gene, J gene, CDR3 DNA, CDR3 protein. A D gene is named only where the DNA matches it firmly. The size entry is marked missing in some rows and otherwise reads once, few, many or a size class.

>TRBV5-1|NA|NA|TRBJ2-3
TGCGCCAGCAGCTTATTTGCAGATACGCAGTATTTT
CASSLFADTQYF
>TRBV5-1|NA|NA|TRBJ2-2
TGCGCCAGCAGCTTGGAACAGGGAAAGAGCACCGGGGAGCTGTTTTTT
CASSLEQGKSTGELFF
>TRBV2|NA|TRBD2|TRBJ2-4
TGTGCCAGCGCCCGGGGGGATTTAGCCAAAAACATTCAGTACTTC
CASARGDLAKNIQYF
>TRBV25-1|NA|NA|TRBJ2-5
TGTGCCAGCAGTCTGGCCCATGGCGAGACCCAGTACTTC
CASSLAHGETQYF
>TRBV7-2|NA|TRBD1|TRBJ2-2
TGTGCCAGCAGCTCCCCAGGGGGCGTCGGGGAGCTGTTTTTT
CASSSPGGVGELFF
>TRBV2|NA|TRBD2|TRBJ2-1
TGTGCCAGCAGAGAATTAGCGGGAGGGAGGAATGAGCAGTTCTTC
CASRELAGGRNEQFF
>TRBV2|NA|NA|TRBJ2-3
TGTGCCAGCACCTTAGACCGGCTCTATACGCAGTATTTT
CASTLDRLYTQYF
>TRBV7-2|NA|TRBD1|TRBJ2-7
TGTGCCAGCAGCCGGGGGACAGGGGATTCCTACGAGCAGTACTTC
CASSRGTGDSYEQYF
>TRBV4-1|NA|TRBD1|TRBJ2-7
TGCGCCAGCAGCCAAGGCCGACAGGGGGTAATCTACGAGCAGTACTTC
CASSQGRQGVIYEQYF
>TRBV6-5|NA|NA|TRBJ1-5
TGTGCCAGCAGTGCTACATCAGGGGGCAATCAGCCCCAGCATTTT
CASSATSGGNQPQHF
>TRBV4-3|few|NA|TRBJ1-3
TGCGCCAGCAGCCAAGATCTGTTCTCTGGAAACACCATATATTTT
CASSQDLFSGNTIYF
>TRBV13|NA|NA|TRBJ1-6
TGTGCCAGCAGCGAACAGGGCTATAATTCACCCCTCCACTTT
CASSEQGYNSPLHF
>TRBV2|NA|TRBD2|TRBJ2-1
TGTGCCAGCAGTGAATCGACTAGCGGCCGCAATGAGCAGTTCTTC
CASSESTSGRNEQFF
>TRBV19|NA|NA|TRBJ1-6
TGTGCCAGTAGTATAGTCCGGGGGAAAGATTCACCCCTCCACTTT
CASSIVRGKDSPLHF
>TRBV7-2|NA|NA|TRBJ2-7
TGTGCCAGCAGCTTAGCTTCTGGGTTCTACGAGCAGTACTTC
CASSLASGFYEQYF
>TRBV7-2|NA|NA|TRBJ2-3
TGTGCCAGCAGCCCGCAAGGGCAAGTCGATACGCAGTATTTT
CASSPQGQVDTQYF
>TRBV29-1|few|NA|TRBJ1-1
TGCAGCCTTCGGAGACAGCGCTACACTGAAGCTTTCTTT
CSLRRQRYTEAFF
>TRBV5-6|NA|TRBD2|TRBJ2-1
TGTGCCAGCAGCTTGGCCCCAGGGCTAGCGGTCTACAATGAGCAGTTCTTC
CASSLAPGLAVYNEQFF
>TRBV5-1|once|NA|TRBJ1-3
TGCGCCAGCAGTAAACTGGGAGAAAACACCATATATTTT
CASSKLGENTIYF
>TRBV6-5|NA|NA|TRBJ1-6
TGTGCCAGCGACCCTGGCTCCTATAATTCACCCCTCCACTTT
CASDPGSYNSPLHF
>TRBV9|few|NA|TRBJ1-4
TGTGCCAGCAGCGTGGGGGAGGGCGAAAAACTGTTTTTT
CASSVGEGEKLFF
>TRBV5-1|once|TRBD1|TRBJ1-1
TGCGCCAGCAGCTTAATTCCGGGACAGATGAACACTGAAGCTTTCTTT
CASSLIPGQMNTEAFF
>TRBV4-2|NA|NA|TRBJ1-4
TGTGCCAGCAGCCAAGGAGGCGGGGGGAATGAAAAACTGTTTTTT
CASSQGGGGNEKLFF
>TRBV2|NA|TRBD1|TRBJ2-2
TGTGCCAGTCTCACCGGGACAGGGGCGGTCACCGGGGAGCTGTTTTTT
CASLTGTGAVTGELFF
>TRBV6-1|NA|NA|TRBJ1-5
TGTGCCAGCAGTGAATCTCCAGGGAGAGGCAATCAGCCCCAGCATTTT
CASSESPGRGNQPQHF
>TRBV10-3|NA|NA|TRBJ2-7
TGTGCCATCAGTGAGTCGAAGGGCGGAACCTACGAGCAGTACTTC
CAISESKGGTYEQYF
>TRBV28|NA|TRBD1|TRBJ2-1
TGTGCCAGCAGTCCCGGGACAGGGGATTTTCGGTGGAATGAGCAGTTCTTC
CASSPGTGDFRWNEQFF
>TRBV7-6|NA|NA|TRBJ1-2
TGTGCCAGCAGCTTAGCCCCTGGGGGGTTAGGGATGAATGGCTACACCTTC
CASSLAPGGLGMNGYTF
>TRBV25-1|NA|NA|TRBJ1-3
TGTGCCAGCAGTGTGGGGGCCTCTGGAAACACCATATATTTT
CASSVGASGNTIYF
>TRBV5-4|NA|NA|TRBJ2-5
TGTGCCAGCAGCCCAGGGCGGCAAGAGACCCAGTACTTC
CASSPGRQETQYF
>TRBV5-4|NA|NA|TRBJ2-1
TGTGCCAGCAGCCACCCAGGGGAGGGCAATGAGCAGTTCTTC
CASSHPGEGNEQFF
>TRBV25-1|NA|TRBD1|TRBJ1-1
TGTGCCAGCAGTGAAAGAGCAGGGACAGGGGACACTGAAGCTTTCTTT
CASSERAGTGDTEAFF
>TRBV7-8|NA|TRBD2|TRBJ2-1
TGTGCCAGCAGCTTAGTCCAGCGGGAGGGCCTTGGTAATGAGCAGTTCTTC
CASSLVQREGLGNEQFF